A selection of T cell receptor beta chains follows, all from one sample in a study of T-cell reconstitution after alpha-beta-depleted transplantation in children. MiXCR, run by TCRdb on the PCR reads, gives a single entry per CDR3 protein. The sample holds about 190,000 distinct CDR3 sequences, about 6.8% seen once. The sequencing here drew on PBMCs from the stem cell graft donor, taken from the stem cell graft. Receptors were obtained from a human donor who donated a stem cell graft to a child with Wiskott-Aldrich syndrome. CDR3s include the opening cysteine and the closing phenylalanine or tryptophan. The D gene is left open where the match is weak. Clone size is given for some rows only: seen once, a few or many times, or a class if the clone is expanded.

>TRBJ2-3|TRBV20-1|many|.
CSASRGDTQYF
TGCAGTGCTAGTCGCGGAGATACGCAGTATTTT
>TRBJ2-7|TRBV7-9|many|TRBD2
CASSDIGTSGRYEQYF
TGTGCCAGCAGCGACATAGGGACTAGCGGGAGGTACGAGCAGTACTTC
>TRBJ2-5|TRBV18|many|.
CASSELRTLSGETQYF
TGTGCCAGCTCCGAACTAAGGACCCTATCGGGTGAGACCCAGTACTTC
>TRBJ2-5|TRBV7-8|.|TRBD1
CASSSNTGTGQETQYF
TGTGCCAGCAGCTCGAATACCGGGACAGGGCAAGAGACCCAGTACTTC
>TRBJ2-3|TRBV7-6|.|.
CASSSRDVNTQYF
TGTGCCAGCAGCTCTAGGGACGTAAATACGCAGTATTTT
>TRBJ1-1|TRBV29-1|.|.
CSAWWGSTEAFF
TGCAGCGCGTGGTGGGGTTCCACTGAAGCTTTCTTT
>TRBJ2-3|TRBV27|few|.
CASSSFSTDTQYF
TGTGCCAGCAGTTCCTTTAGCACAGATACGCAGTATTTT
>TRBJ1-2|TRBV2|.|TRBD1
CASREETGSGYTF
TGTGCCAGCAGGGAGGAGACAGGGAGTGGCTACACCTTC
>TRBJ2-2|TRBV10-1|many|.
CASSESKVGISAGELFF
TGCGCCAGCAGTGAGTCGAAAGTAGGGATTTCGGCCGGGGAGCTGTTTTTT
>TRBJ2-3|TRBV29-1|many|TRBD1
CSVEGTASTDTQYF
TGCAGCGTTGAGGGGACAGCTAGCACAGATACGCAGTATTTT
>TRBJ2-1|TRBV4-3|many|TRBD2
CASSRDYLSYNEQFF
TGCGCCAGCAGCCGGGACTACCTCTCCTACAATGAGCAGTTCTTC
>TRBJ2-5|TRBV12-3/TRBV12-4|many|.
CASSQQETQYF
TGTGCCAGCAGTCAACAAGAGACCCAGTACTTC
>TRBJ2-5|TRBV29-1|few|.
CSAGHLQETQYF
TGCAGCGCGGGACACCTCCAAGAGACCCAGTACTTC
>TRBJ2-6|TRBV9|many|.
CASSPTGTRSGANVLTF
TGTGCCAGCAGCCCGACCGGGACTCGCTCTGGGGCCAACGTCCTGACTTTC
>TRBJ1-5|TRBV3-1|.|TRBD1
CASSQDPHRTGFDQPQHF
TGTGCCAGCAGCCAAGATCCACACCGGACAGGGTTCGATCAGCCCCAGCATTTT
>TRBJ2-5|TRBV12-3/TRBV12-4|many|.
CASSFVLDQETQYF
TGTGCCAGCAGTTTCGTCCTCGACCAAGAGACCCAGTACTTC
>TRBJ1-1|TRBV7-9|.|.
CASSFHGNTEAFF
TGTGCCAGCAGCTTTCATGGAAACACTGAAGCTTTCTTT
>TRBJ2-6|TRBV10-3|many|.
CARSGANVLTF
TGTGCCAGGTCTGGGGCCAACGTCCTGACTTTC
>TRBJ2-7|TRBV29-1|many|.
CSVFLGPYEQYF
TGCAGCGTGTTTCTTGGGCCCTACGAGCAGTACTTC
>TRBJ1-5|TRBV7-9|.|TRBD1
CASSRAGTDNQPQHF
TGTGCCAGCAGTCGAGCCGGGACAGATAATCAGCCCCAGCATTTT
>TRBJ2-3|TRBV4-2|.|.
CASSQDDLGHTDTQYF
TGTGCCAGCAGCCAAGACGATCTAGGACACACAGATACGCAGTATTTT
>TRBJ2-3|TRBV10-1|many|.
CASSEERSTDTQYF
TGCGCCAGCAGTGAGGAGCGGAGCACAGATACGCAGTATTTT
>TRBJ2-4|TRBV2|many|.
CASSRDRNIQYF
TGTGCCAGCAGTCGCGACAGAAACATTCAGTACTTC
>TRBJ2-1|TRBV29-1|many|.
CSVGVYEQFF
TGCAGCGTTGGGGTTTATGAGCAGTTCTTC
>TRBJ2-7|TRBV18|.|.
CASSPVERTDYEQYF
TGTGCCAGCTCACCGGTTGAACGAACGGATTACGAGCAGTACTTC
>TRBJ2-7|TRBV5-1|many|.
CASSLAQGKQYF
TGCGCCAGCAGCTTGGCACAGGGCAAGCAGTACTTC
>TRBJ2-1|TRBV7-9|few|TRBD2
CASSSQAGAYNEQFF
TGTGCCAGCAGCTCCCAAGCGGGGGCCTACAATGAGCAGTTCTTC
>TRBJ2-7|TRBV5-6|many|TRBD1
CASSMDRSSYEQYF
TGTGCCAGCAGCATGGACAGGAGCTCCTACGAGCAGTACTTC
>TRBJ1-1|TRBV12-3/TRBV12-4|many|TRBD1
CASSSSGQGNEAFF
TGTGCCAGCAGTTCCTCGGGACAGGGGAATGAAGCTTTCTTT
>TRBJ1-4|TRBV27|many|.
CATYPRASRMGKLFF
TGTGCCACCTACCCACGGGCCAGCCGAATGGGGAAACTGTTTTTT
>TRBJ2-4|TRBV3-1|many|.
CASSPLGKGITKNIQYF
TGTGCCAGCAGCCCCCTCGGGAAGGGGATAACCAAAAACATTCAGTACTTC
>TRBJ2-1|TRBV5-6|medium-sized|.
CASGDSSASSYNEQFF
TGTGCCAGCGGCGACAGCTCAGCGAGCTCCTACAATGAGCAGTTCTTC
>TRBJ2-1|TRBV10-3|few|.
CAISDPSYNEQFF
TGTGCCATCAGTGACCCTAGCTACAATGAGCAGTTCTTC
>TRBJ2-1|TRBV7-7|many|.
CASSLAVVDNEQFF
TGTGCCAGCAGCTTAGCGGTCGTAGACAATGAGCAGTTCTTC
>TRBJ2-7|TRBV12-3/TRBV12-4|many|.
CASSLGGMKSYEQYF
TGTGCCAGCAGCCTAGGGGGGATGAAGAGCTACGAGCAGTACTTC
>TRBJ2-2|TRBV12-3/TRBV12-4|many|.
CASSPSERGTGELFF
TGTGCCAGCAGTCCGAGCGAAAGGGGCACCGGGGAGCTGTTTTTT
>TRBJ1-2|TRBV12-3/TRBV12-4|many|.
CASSLMNSLSYGYTF
TGTGCCAGCAGTTTAATGAACAGCCTATCCTATGGCTACACCTTC
>TRBJ1-2|TRBV4-1|few|.
CASSPNKNNYGYTF
TGCGCCAGCAGCCCCAACAAGAACAACTATGGCTACACCTTC
>TRBJ1-1|TRBV24-1|.|.
CATSDSQIYSIMNTEAFF
TGTGCCACCAGTGATTCGCAAATCTACTCGATAATGAACACTGAAGCTTTCTTT
>TRBJ2-7|TRBV28|few|.
CASSPFVSELAYEQYF
TGTGCCAGCAGTCCGTTCGTATCGGAGCTGGCCTACGAGCAGTACTTC
>TRBJ1-5|TRBV7-8|many|TRBD1
CASSLRTGFGQPQHF
TGTGCCAGCAGCTTGAGGACAGGGTTTGGGCAGCCCCAGCATTTT
>TRBJ2-3|TRBV7-9|.|.
CASSFLTGTTDTQYF
TGTGCCAGCAGCTTCTTAACAGGGACGACAGATACGCAGTATTTT
>TRBJ1-3|TRBV12-3/TRBV12-4|many|TRBD1
CASSLGQALLRNTIYF
TGTGCCAGCAGCCTGGGACAGGCCCTATTAAGAAACACCATATATTTT
>TRBJ1-1|TRBV3-1|few|.
CASSFEGGAAEAFF
TGTGCCAGCAGCTTCGAGGGGGGGGCGGCTGAAGCTTTCTTT
>TRBJ1-5|TRBV20-1|many|TRBD1
CSARDHRDRELYSNQPQHF
TGCAGTGCTAGAGATCATAGGGACAGGGAACTTTATAGCAATCAGCCCCAGCATTTT
>TRBJ2-7|TRBV5-1|many|.
CASSLASPQVDEQYF
TGCGCCAGCAGCTTGGCTAGCCCCCAGGTGGACGAGCAGTACTTC
>TRBJ2-7|TRBV19|few|TRBD1
CASSIPTGEKYF
TGTGCCAGTAGTATACCGACAGGGGAAAAGTACTTC
>TRBJ2-2|TRBV7-9|many|TRBD2
CASSRRTSPDRELFF
TGTGCCAGCAGCCGGCGGACTAGCCCGGACCGGGAGCTGTTTTTT
>TRBJ2-3|TRBV3-1|many|.
CASSQEGNTQYF
TGTGCCAGCAGCCAAGAGGGAAATACGCAGTATTTT
>TRBJ2-2|TRBV10-3|many|.
CASGGQTSNTGELFF
TGTGCCTCCGGGGGACAGACGAGTAACACCGGGGAGCTGTTTTTT
>TRBJ2-3|TRBV24-1|many|TRBD2
CATSDPSLGTSGLTDTQYF
TGTGCCACCAGTGATCCCTCCCTTGGGACTAGCGGACTCACAGATACGCAGTATTTT
>TRBJ1-1|TRBV20-1|many|.
CSALRMNTEAFF
TGCAGTGCCCTTCGTATGAACACTGAAGCTTTCTTT
>TRBJ2-1|TRBV20-1|many|.
CSVEALGDEQFF
TGCAGTGTAGAAGCGTTAGGCGATGAGCAGTTCTTC
>TRBJ1-5|TRBV4-3|many|.
CASSQGPVWGDQPQHF
TGCGCCAGCAGCCAGGGCCCGGTCTGGGGCGATCAGCCCCAGCATTTT